The 6 T cell receptor beta chains below come from one sample, sequenced in a study of blood T cells in healthy people across ages. The authors ran a second PCR of about 7 to 12 cycles using a sample-barcoded 5' primer and a J-beta primer mix. TCRdb analysed the 5' RACE reads with MiXCR anew, one entry per CDR3 protein. The profile shows 1.5 million to 2 million distinct CDR3 sequences, approximately 39% of them singletons. The source material was blood. These receptors originate from a human donor in good health.

This clonotype was found a few times. This chain connects TRBV4-3 to TRBJ2-3, with no clear D. V lost 5 bases, J lost 0 bases, and 12 bases lay in between. CDR3 size: 15 residues. CDR1 and CDR2 from the germline V gene are LGHNA and YSLEER. The CDR3 DNA reads TGCGCCAGCAGCTACGGACCCGACAGCACAGATACGCAGTATTTT. Translating it yields CASSYGPDSTDTQYF.

CDR3 loop: CASSPGGRSYNEQFF. The CDR3 nucleotides read TGTGCCAGTTCGCCAGGGGGCCGCTCCTACAATGAGCAGTTCTTC. The chain couples TRBV19 to TRBJ2-1; 8 bases fit TRBD1. V trimming: 8 bases; J trimming: 0 bases; junction bases outside the gene matches: 6. This CDR3 has 15 amino acids. Germline CDR1 is LNHDA and CDR2 is SQIVND (reference sequence).

This chain connects TRBV6-5 to TRBJ1-1, with D uncertain. The CDR3 has 15 residues. In germline, CDR1 is MNHEY, CDR2 SVGAGI. Trimming left V 3 bases short and J 1 base short, with 12 bases between. The CDR3 loop reads CASSYATVGNTEAFF. In DNA, the CDR3 is TGTGCCAGCAGTTATGCAACGGTAGGGAACACTGAAGCTTTCTTT.

Worth noting for this clonotype: One base away lies a much larger clone, so this may be a sequencing read error. The V gene is TRBV6-2 or TRBV6-3, the J gene TRBJ2-5, with 8 nucleotides matching TRBD1. J lost 3 bases, V lost 6 bases, and 0 bases had no gene match. CDR1 is MNHEY, CDR2 SVGEGT, per germline. The CDR3 is made up of 12 amino acids. In DNA form, the CDR3 reads TGTGCCAGCAGGACAGGGGAAGAGACCCAGTACTTC. Translation gives CASRTGEETQYF.

This clonotype was found a few times. Germline and junction disagree at one end, which may indicate a read error. The chain recombines TRBV9 with TRBJ2-3, with TRBD2 matching over 7 bases. CDR1 and CDR2 from the germline V gene are SGDLS and YYNGEE. The CDR3 is made up of 15 amino acids. CDR3 residues: CAGSVDPGRADTQYF. CDR3 DNA: TGTGCCGGCAGCGTAGATCCAGGGAGGGCAGATACGCAGTATTTT.

The chain couples TRBV6-5 to TRBJ2-7; TRBD1 matches at 8 bases. This CDR3 has 14 amino acids. Germline V CDR1 and CDR2: MNHEY, SVGAGI. Trimming took 6 bases from V and 4 from J; bases not matched to a gene: 8. This CDR3 is CASRPGQGMYEQYF. CDR3 nucleotide sequence: TGTGCCAGCAGACCCGGACAGGGTATGTACGAGCAGTACTTC.